This TCR beta chain emerged from a study of blood T cells in healthy people across ages. Across the study: Roughly one uniquely barcoded beta molecule per two T cells was captured. Findings of the study overall: Unknown CMV status may confound age-related changes in expanded clones.

The use of a sample-barcoded 5' primer and a J-beta primer mix characterized a second PCR of about 7 to 12 cycles. A template-switch adaptor that had 12 random nucleotides put a tag on each cDNA molecule. A single record per CDR3 protein comes from TCRdb applying MiXCR to the 5' RACE reads. The sample consists of around 1,500,000 distinct CDR3 sequences, 40% to 50% of them appearing once. Each donor was a healthy Caucasian individual from Russia, aged roughly 6 to 95. Concerning this clonotype itself: Its antigen remains unidentified.

The TCR sequence derives from a woman between 18 and 30 years old in good health. Sample: blood.

The CDR3 coding sequence is TGCAGTGCTTGGGACGGATCCTATGGCTACACCTTC. Protein sequence: CSAWDGSYGYTF. V and J are TRBV20-1 and TRBJ1-2, with D maybe TRBD1 (5 bases). The CDR3 runs to 12 residues. Germline V lookup: CDR1 DFQATT, CDR2 SNEGSKA (reference sequence). V was clipped by 5 bases and J by 4 bases, with 11 bases between them.